These T cell receptor beta chains were read from a single sample in a study of cytomegalovirus exposure and HLA in healthy donors. Method: immunoSEQ multiplex PCR; TCRdb's copy keeps in-frame clones and lacks some. The sample has about 140,000 clones, 75% to 80% seen once. Sequences were obtained from PBMCs. The receptors originated from a male donor in good health and CMV-seronegative. CDR3s include the opening cysteine and the closing phenylalanine or tryptophan. A D gene is named only where the DNA matches it firmly. For some rows the clone size is stated as once, few or many, or as a class when expanded; others skip it.

clone_size d_call j_call v_call cdr3_aa cdr3_nt
NA TRBD2 TRBJ2-3 TRBV6-1 CASSDVAGGTDTQYF TGTGCCAGCAGTGATGTAGCGGGGGGGACGGATACGCAGTATTTT
once NA TRBJ1-4 TRBV6-1 CASSEGSFNEKLFF TGTGCCAGCAGTGAGGGCAGCTTTAATGAAAAACTGTTTTTT
once NA TRBJ2-1 TRBV6-5 CASSYSTGLVHNEQFF TGTGCCAGCAGTTACTCTACGGGACTGGTTCACAATGAGCAGTTCTTC
NA TRBD1 TRBJ2-3 TRBV5-1 CASRTGLGITDTQYF TGCGCCAGCAGGACAGGGCTGGGGATCACAGATACGCAGTATTTT
NA NA TRBJ1-1 TRBV7-9 CASSFDPPGTEAFF TGTGCCAGCAGCTTCGACCCCCCGGGAACTGAAGCTTTCTTT
few NA TRBJ1-1 TRBV5-6 CASSLERGTEAFF TGTGCCAGCAGCTTGGAAAGAGGCACTGAAGCTTTCTTT
NA NA TRBJ1-4 TRBV5-4 CASSSYTGGSEKLFF TGTGCCAGCAGCTCCTACACGGGAGGGAGTGAAAAACTGTTTTTT
NA TRBD2 TRBJ2-1 TRBV7-2 CASTRWGLAGLVSYNEQFF TGTGCCAGCACGAGATGGGGACTAGCGGGCCTAGTCTCCTACAATGAGCAGTTCTTC
few TRBD1 TRBJ1-4 TRBV6-5 CASSQQGAANEKLFF TGTGCCAGCAGTCAGCAGGGGGCGGCTAATGAAAAACTGTTTTTT
few TRBD2 TRBJ2-5 TRBV5-4 CASSLRLAGLETQYF TGTGCCAGCAGCCTTAGACTAGCGGGGTTGGAGACCCAGTACTTC
NA NA TRBJ1-2 TRBV9 CASSLTRANYGYTF TGTGCCAGCAGCCTAACTCGGGCTAACTATGGCTACACCTTC
NA TRBD2 TRBJ2-3 TRBV7-6 CASSLAGTSGGITDTQYF TGTGCCAGCAGCTTAGCGGGGACTAGCGGGGGGATCACAGATACGCAGTATTTT
NA TRBD1 TRBJ1-2 TRBV29-1 CSVEDYRGYGYTF TGCAGCGTTGAGGATTACAGGGGCTATGGCTACACCTTC
few TRBD1 TRBJ1-2 TRBV6-6 CASSSTTQGGYTF TGTGCCAGCAGTTCCACCACACAGGGGGGCTACACCTTC
few NA TRBJ1-2 TRBV6-5 CASSYSSGGPNYGYTF TGTGCCAGCAGTTACTCATCGGGAGGGCCTAACTATGGCTACACCTTC
NA NA TRBJ1-1 TRBV12-5 CASGPGASEAFF TGTGCTAGTGGGCCAGGGGCTTCTGAAGCTTTCTTT
once TRBD2 TRBJ2-1 TRBV9 CASSGTSGGHNEQFF TGTGCCAGCAGTGGTACTAGCGGGGGGCACAATGAGCAGTTCTTC
NA TRBD1 TRBJ2-3 TRBV29-1 CSVEGQGRTDTQYF TGCAGCGTTGAGGGACAGGGGCGCACAGATACGCAGTATTTT
NA NA TRBJ1-4 TRBV5-1 CASSLFGGGNEKLFF TGCGCCAGCAGCTTGTTCGGGGGAGGTAATGAAAAACTGTTTTTT
NA TRBD1 TRBJ1-1 TRBV7-2 CASSFRRTGINTEAFF TGTGCCAGCAGCTTTCGGAGGACAGGGATAAACACTGAAGCTTTCTTT